This T cell receptor beta chain originates from a study of shared clonotypes between healthy human individuals. Study-level information: Two women and a few men aged 18 to 49 made up the donors.

Sequencing was performed with immunoSEQ multiplex PCR; in TCRdb, only in-frame clones are kept and a portion is missing. Of roughly 2.6 million clones listed, approximately 94% are singletons. This clone was seen more than once but under ten times. This receptor was identified in a man younger than 35 in good health. The sample was naive CD4+ T cells sorted from blood. Subset given: CD45RA+ positively selected.

For the CDR3, the DNA is TGCGCCAGCAGCGACAGGACAGGGACGAACACCGGGGAGCTGTTTTTT. Amino acids: CASSDRTGTNTGELFF. V usage is TRBV4-1 and J usage is TRBJ2-2; 8 positions match TRBD1. V trimming: 5 bases; J trimming: 0 bases; junction bases outside the gene matches: 5. Germline loops: CDR1 MGHRA, CDR2 YSYEKL. This CDR3 comprises 16 residues.